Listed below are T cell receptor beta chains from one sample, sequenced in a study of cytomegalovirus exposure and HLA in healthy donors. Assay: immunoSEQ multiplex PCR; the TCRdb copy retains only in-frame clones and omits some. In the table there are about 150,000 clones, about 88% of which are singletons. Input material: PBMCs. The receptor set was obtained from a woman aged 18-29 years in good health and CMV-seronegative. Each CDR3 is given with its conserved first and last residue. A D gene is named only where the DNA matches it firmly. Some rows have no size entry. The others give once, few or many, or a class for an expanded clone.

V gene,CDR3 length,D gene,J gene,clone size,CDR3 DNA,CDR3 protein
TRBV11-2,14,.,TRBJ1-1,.,TGTGCCAGCAGCAGGACAGCTTTGGGCACTGAAGCTTTCTTT,CASSRTALGTEAFF
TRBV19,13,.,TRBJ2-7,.,TGTGCCAGTAGTGCCAGGCCTGCCTACGAGCAGTACTTC,CASSARPAYEQYF
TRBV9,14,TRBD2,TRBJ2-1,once,TGTGCCAGCAGCGTAGCTAGCGGAGGAAGTGAGCAGTTCTTC,CASSVASGGSEQFF
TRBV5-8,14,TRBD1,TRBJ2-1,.,TGTGCCAGCCTGAGACAGGGGGAGTTTAGTGAGCAGTTCTTC,CASLRQGEFSEQFF
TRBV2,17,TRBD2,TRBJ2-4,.,TGTGCCAGCAGTGGGCTAGCGGGGGGCGGAACCAAAAACATTCAGTACTTC,CASSGLAGGGTKNIQYF
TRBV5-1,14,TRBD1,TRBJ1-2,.,TGCGCCAGCAGCAACCAGGGGGCTGGTGGAGGCTACACCTTC,CASSNQGAGGGYTF
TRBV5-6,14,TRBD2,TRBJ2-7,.,TGTGCCAGCAGCTCTCGAAGGGCCGGGGGGGAGCAGTACTTC,CASSSRRAGGEQYF
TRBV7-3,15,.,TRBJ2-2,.,TGTGCCAGCAGCGTACAGGGTTCGGGAAGTGAGGGGCTGTTTTTT,CASSVQGSGSEGLFF
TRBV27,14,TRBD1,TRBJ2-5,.,TGTGCCAGCAGTTTAGACAGGGCCCAAGAGACCCAGTACTTC,CASSLDRAQETQYF
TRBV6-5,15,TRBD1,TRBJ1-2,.,TGTGCCAGCAGGACGACTGGGACAGGTTCCTATGGCTACACCTTC,CASRTTGTGSYGYTF
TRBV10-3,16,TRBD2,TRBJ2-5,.,TGTGCCATCAGTGAGGCGGTAGCGGGCGTTAGAGAGACCCAGTACTTC,CAISEAVAGVRETQYF
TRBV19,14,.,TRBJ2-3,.,TGTGCCAGTAGTAGCCGTACTAGCACAGATACGCAGTATTTT,CASSSRTSTDTQYF
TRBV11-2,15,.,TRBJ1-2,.,TGTGCCAGCAGCGGGGAGCCCAAACTGGGGTATGGCTACACCTTC,CASSGEPKLGYGYTF
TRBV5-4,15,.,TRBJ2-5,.,TGTGCCAGCAGCCTAGTTGGGACTCCACAAGAGACCCAGTACTTC,CASSLVGTPQETQYF
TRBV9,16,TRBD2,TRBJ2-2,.,TGTGCCAGCAGCGTAGACGCGGGGGGTCCCACCGGGGAGCTGTTTTTT,CASSVDAGGPTGELFF
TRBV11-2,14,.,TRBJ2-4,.,TGTGCCAGCAGGATGAGGGCCTCCGGCGGCATTCAGTACTTC,CASRMRASGGIQYF
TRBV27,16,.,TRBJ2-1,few,TGTGCCAGCAGTTTGACGCAGGAAATAGTCTACAATGAGCAGTTCTTC,CASSLTQEIVYNEQFF
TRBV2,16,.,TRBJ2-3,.,TGTGCCAGCAGTGAAAGGACTCTACCCCGCACAGATACGCAGTATTTT,CASSERTLPRTDTQYF
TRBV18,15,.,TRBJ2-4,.,TGTGCCAGCTCAGATTTGTCGGGTTCCAAAAACATTCAGTACTTC,CASSDLSGSKNIQYF
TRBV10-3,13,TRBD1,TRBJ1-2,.,TGTGCCATCAAAGGACAGGGTTCGGGCGGCTACACCTTC,CAIKGQGSGGYTF
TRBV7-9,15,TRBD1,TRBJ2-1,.,TGTGCCAGCAGCTTATATGGGACAGGGCTTTTCGAGCAGTTCTTC,CASSLYGTGLFEQFF
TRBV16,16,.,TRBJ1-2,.,TGTGCCAGCAGCCCCCCACAGAGAACCCCTAACTATGGCTACACCTTC,CASSPPQRTPNYGYTF
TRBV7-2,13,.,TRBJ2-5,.,TGTGCCAGCAGCCCGCACTACGAAGAGACCCAGTACTTC,CASSPHYEETQYF
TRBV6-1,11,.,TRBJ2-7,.,TGTGCCAGCAGTTACAACTACGAGCAGTACTTC,CASSYNYEQYF
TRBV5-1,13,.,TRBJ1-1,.,TGCGCCAGCAGCTTGACATGGAACACTGAAGCTTTCTTT,CASSLTWNTEAFF
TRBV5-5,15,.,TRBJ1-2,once,TGTGCCAGCAGCTCCTATACAGGCCCGAGCTATGGCTACACCTTC,CASSSYTGPSYGYTF
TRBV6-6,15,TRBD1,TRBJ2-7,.,TGTGCCAGCAGTCCACTCCGGGACAGCACCTACGAGCAGTACTTC,CASSPLRDSTYEQYF
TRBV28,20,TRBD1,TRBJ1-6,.,TGTGCCAGCAGTTTTAAGCCGGGGTCTGGGACAGAGCACTATAATTCACCCCTCCACTTT,CASSFKPGSGTEHYNSPLHF
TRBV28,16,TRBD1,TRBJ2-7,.,TGTGCCAGCAGTCAAATTGCGGGGACAGGGTACTACGAGCAGTACTTC,CASSQIAGTGYYEQYF
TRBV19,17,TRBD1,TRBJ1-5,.,TGTGCCAGTAGTATGTGGCAGGGGGGATATAGCAATCAGCCCCAGCATTTT,CASSMWQGGYSNQPQHF
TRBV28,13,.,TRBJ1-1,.,TGTGCCAGCACAGGGTTCGGGAACACTGAAGCTTTCTTT,CASTGFGNTEAFF
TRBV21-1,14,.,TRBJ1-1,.,TGTGCCAGCAGCAAGGGGGGGTTAGGGACTGAAGCTTTCTTT,CASSKGGLGTEAFF
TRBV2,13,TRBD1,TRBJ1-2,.,TGTGCCGGACAGGGGAGGGTAGACTATGGCTACACCTTC,CAGQGRVDYGYTF
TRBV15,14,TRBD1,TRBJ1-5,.,TGTGCCACCAGCAGAGGACAGGGAGTAGAGCCCCAGCATTTT,CATSRGQGVEPQHF
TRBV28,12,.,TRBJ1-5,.,TGTGCCAGCAGTCGTCCCAATCAGCCCCAGCATTTT,CASSRPNQPQHF
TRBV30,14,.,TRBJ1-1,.,TGTGCCGGGAGATGGAGGGGTTTTGACACTGAAGCTTTCTTT,CAGRWRGFDTEAFF
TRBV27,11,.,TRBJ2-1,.,TGTGCCAGCAGTTTATACGGGGAGCAGTTCTTC,CASSLYGEQFF
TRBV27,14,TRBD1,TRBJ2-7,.,TGTGCCAGCAGTTTTCTGACAGGGCACTACGAGCAGTACTTC,CASSFLTGHYEQYF
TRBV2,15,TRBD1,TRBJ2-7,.,TGTGCCAGCAGGACCGGGACAGGGGGCCAAAACGAGCAGTACTTC,CASRTGTGGQNEQYF
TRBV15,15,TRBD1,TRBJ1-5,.,TGTGCCACCAGCAGACCACGACAGGGAAATCAGCCCCAGCATTTT,CATSRPRQGNQPQHF
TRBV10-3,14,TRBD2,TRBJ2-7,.,TGTGCCATCAGTGCCGGGGGGAGTTCCTACGAGCAGTACTTC,CAISAGGSSYEQYF
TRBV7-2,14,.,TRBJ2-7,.,TGTGCCAGCAGCTTAGGGAGGGAACGCTACGAGCAGTACTTC,CASSLGRERYEQYF
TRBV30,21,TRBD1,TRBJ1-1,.,TGTGCCTGGATCCCTCGGGTGCGGCTCCGGACAGGGACGGGGGAGCGCACTGAAGCTTTCTTT,CAWIPRVRLRTGTGERTEAFF
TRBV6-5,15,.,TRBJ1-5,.,TGTGCCAGCAGTGCCGACCGGGACACCTATCAGCCCCAGCATTTT,CASSADRDTYQPQHF
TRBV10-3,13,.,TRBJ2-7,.,TGTGCCATCAGGCCGGACAGCTCCTACGAGCAGTACTTC,CAIRPDSSYEQYF